What follows are 21 T cell receptor beta chains derived from one specimen sequenced in a study of blood T cells in healthy people across ages. With a J-beta primer mix and a sample-barcoded 5' primer, a second PCR ran 7 to 11 cycles. Each CDR3 protein gets one entry after TCRdb re-called the 5' RACE reads with MiXCR. In the table there are about 810,000 distinct CDR3 sequences, 36% of which are singletons. The material sequenced was blood. These receptors were obtained from a man aged 18-30 years in good health.

The V call is TRBV27, the J call TRBJ2-7; D is unclear. There are 16 residues in the CDR3. With 5 bases removed from V and 0 bases from J, the gap between germline ends came to 17 bases. CDR1 is MNHEY, CDR2 SMNVEV, per germline (reference sequence). The CDR3 bases are TGTGCCAGCAGTGCCAAGGACCGATCAAGCTCCTACGAGCAGTACTTC. Amino acid sequence: CASSAKDRSSSYEQYF.

The rearrangement joins TRBV7-9 to TRBJ2-7; 7 bases agree with TRBD1. CDR3 length: 15 amino acids. Per the germline V gene, CDR1 is SEHNR and CDR2 is FQNEAQ (reference sequence). V shed 3 bases, J shed 11 bases, and the junction held 16 bases outside the gene matches. CDR3 amino acids: CASSFLRGQQETKYF. The CDR3 coding sequence is TGTGCCAGCAGCTTCCTCCGGGGACAGCAAGAGACCAAGTACTTC.

This sequence joins TRBV7-3 and TRBJ1-5; D remains ambiguous. V lost 5 bases to trimming and J lost 1 base, with 15 bases between them. This CDR3 contains 16 residues. The germline gives CDR1 SGHTA, CDR2 FQGTGA. CDR3 in amino acids: CASSAPGRGSNQPQHF. CDR3 nucleotides: TGTGCCAGCAGCGCCCCCGGGCGAGGGAGCAATCAGCCCCAGCATTTT.

The chain employs TRBV11-2 and TRBJ2-7; no clear D. Germline V gives CDR1 SGHAT, CDR2 FQNNGV. This CDR3 has 16 residues. The V end lost 0 bases, the J end lost 2 bases, and 14 bases lay between the germline ends. As DNA, the CDR3 is TGTGCCAGCAGCTTAGATCGCCGGACCCCAGCCTACGAGCAGTACTTC. Amino acid sequence: CASSLDRRTPAYEQYF.

The table lists this clonotype with a few counts. The genes are TRBV7-9 and TRBJ1-5; D might be TRBD1 (5 bases). This CDR3 is 15 amino acids long. V lost 4 bases, J lost 3 bases, and 13 bases lay in between. CDR1 SEHNR and CDR2 FQNEAQ come from the germline V gene (reference sequence). CDR3 sequence reads: CASSYHSGLNQPQHF. In DNA form, the CDR3 reads TGTGCCAGCAGCTACCATTCGGGACTCAATCAGCCCCAGCATTTT.

This clonotype was observed many times. The rearrangement uses TRBV12-3 or TRBV12-4 and TRBJ2-5; a possible D gene is TRBD1 (6 bases). The CDR3 spans 15 residues. With 5 bases removed from V and 2 bases from J, the gap between germline ends came to 15 bases. CDR3 coding DNA: TGTGCCAGCAGTCCTGACCGGACAGTTCAAGAGACCCAGTACTTC. It translates to CASSPDRTVQETQYF.

The table lists this clonotype with many counts. The chain is built from TRBV29-1 and TRBJ1-2; D is perhaps TRBD1 (6 bases). The V end lost 7 bases, the J end lost 6 bases, and 9 bases lay between the germline ends. The CDR3 totals 10 residues. Germline CDR1 is SQVTM and CDR2 is ANQGSEA. This CDR3 is CSDRTDGYTF. CDR3 in DNA: TGCAGCGACCGGACAGATGGCTACACCTTC. Using reference TRBV29-1 and TRBJ1-2 for the parts outside the CDR3, the full variable domain is SAVISQKPSRDICQRGTSLTIQCQVDSQVTMMFWYRQQPGQSLTLIATANQGSEATYESGFVIDKFPISRPNLTFSTLTVSNMSPEDSSIYLCSDRTDGYTFGSGTRLTVV.

This clonotype was seen a few times. The genes are TRBV9 and TRBJ2-6, with D tentatively TRBD1 (6 bases). Germline lookup yields CDR1 SGDLS and CDR2 YYNGEE. The ends were cut back, 3 bases at V and 1 base at J, with 8 bases in the middle. This CDR3 is built from 15 residues. The CDR3 DNA reads as TGTGCCAGCAGCGCAGGGGATTCTGGGGCCAACGTCCTGACTTTC. It codes for CASSAGDSGANVLTF.

This clonotype was found many times. The rearrangement joins TRBV7-9 to TRBJ2-1; D gene ambiguous. The V and J ends lost 3 bases and 5 bases respectively, with 5 bases between them. The CDR3 length is 12 residues. The V gene's germline CDR1 is SEHNR and CDR2 FQNEAQ (reference sequence). In DNA, the CDR3 is TGTGCCAGCAGCTTTCAGAACAATGAGCAGTTCTTC. Amino acid sequence: CASSFQNNEQFF.

This clonotype showed up just a few times. CDR3 region: CASSLVRGAMLREQFF. The CDR3 region has the DNA TGTGCCAGCAGCTTAGTTCGGGGGGCTATGCTCCGTGAGCAGTTCTTC. The rearrangement joins TRBV7-6 to TRBJ2-1, with D perhaps TRBD2 (7 bases). The CDR3 covers 16 residues. Trimming left V 1 base short and J 9 bases short, with 19 bases between. CDR1 is SGHVS, CDR2 FNYEAQ, per germline.

This chain links TRBV20-1 with TRBJ1-5; D call uncertain. The CDR3 consists of 13 residues. Germline V gene lookup returns CDR1 DFQATT and CDR2 SNEGSKA (reference sequence). The V end lost 5 bases, the J end lost 4 bases, and 12 bases lay between the germline ends. The CDR3 DNA is TGCAGTGCTGCTCTAAATGAGAATCAGCCCCAGCATTTT. As protein: CSAALNENQPQHF.

The chain uses TRBV7-2 and TRBJ2-7; D gene ambiguous. CDR3 length: 12 amino acids. V gave up 4 bases and J gave up 6 bases, with 10 bases separating them. Germline V gives CDR1 SGHTA, CDR2 FQGNSA. The CDR3 here is CASSYPIGEQYF. The CDR3 nucleotides read TGTGCCAGCAGCTACCCCATCGGCGAGCAGTACTTC.

In this sample, this clonotype turned up a few times. The rearrangement joins TRBV20-1 to TRBJ1-4; 8 bases map to TRBD1. Germline lookup yields CDR1 DFQATT and CDR2 SNEGSKA (reference sequence). Trimming cost V 6 bases and J 2 bases; bases outside gene matches: 14. The CDR3 has 17 amino acids. This CDR3 is CSATGTGSPLTNEKLFF. The CDR3 nucleotides read TGCAGTGCGACCGGGACAGGATCCCCCCTGACTAATGAAAAACTGTTTTTT.

This clonotype was detected many times. The V and J genes are TRBV20-1 and TRBJ2-3; 10 nucleotides line up with TRBD2. Germline V CDR1 and CDR2: DFQATT, SNEGSKA (reference sequence). V was clipped by 0 bases and J by 0 bases; unmatched bases: 12. The CDR3 is made up of 19 amino acids. CDR3 loop: CSARDRGASGGPSTDTQYF. The CDR3 coding sequence is TGCAGTGCTAGAGATCGTGGAGCTAGCGGGGGCCCAAGCACAGATACGCAGTATTTT.

The V and J genes are TRBV5-5 and TRBJ1-5; D is undetermined. The length of the CDR3 is 13 residues. V was shortened by 4 bases and J by 3 bases, with 8 bases between the two germline ends. From germline, CDR1 is SGHKS and CDR2 YYEKEE (reference sequence). The CDR3 loop reads CASSPLFNQPQHF. The CDR3 DNA reads TGTGCCAGCAGCCCGCTGTTCAATCAGCCCCAGCATTTT.

The chain uses TRBV15 and TRBJ2-5, with D possibly TRBD1 on 6 matching bases. CDR3 length: 14 amino acids. The V gene's germline CDR1 is LNHNV and CDR2 YYDKDF (reference sequence). The V end was cut by 7 bases, the J end by 11 bases, with 23 bases between. The CDR3 DNA sequence: TGTGCCACCAATTACAGGGATCTCGGCAATGAGCAGTACTTC. Its translation is CATNYRDLGNEQYF.

The chain is built from TRBV20-1 and TRBJ2-1, with 10 bases aligning to TRBD2. J lost 6 bases, V lost 6 bases, and 8 bases had no gene match. CDR3 size: 14 residues. Germline V gives CDR1 DFQATT, CDR2 SNEGSKA (reference sequence). The CDR3: CSAIGTSELNEQFF. DNA for the CDR3: TGCAGTGCGATCGGGACTAGCGAGCTCAATGAGCAGTTCTTC.

The rearrangement uses TRBV27 and TRBJ2-7; no reliable D call. The CDR3 has 12 residues. Trimming cost V 2 bases and J 6 bases, with 8 bases left between them. Germline-derived CDR1 and CDR2 are MNHEY and SMNVEV (reference sequence). The CDR3 region has the DNA TGTGCCAGCAGTTTAAGTGGTCGCGAGCAGTACTTC. The encoded protein is CASSLSGREQYF.

About this clonotype: Germline and junction disagree at one end, which may indicate a read error. V is TRBV29-1 and J is TRBJ2-3; either TRBD1 or TRBD2 may fit D (9 bases each). CDR3 length: 16 amino acids. The germline V gene encodes CDR1 SQVTM and CDR2 ANQGSEA. CDR3: CSVEGGTGTSIDTQYF. CDR3 bases: TGCAGCGTTGAAGGGGGGACAGGGACTAGCATAGATACGCAGTATTTT.

As to this clonotype: The junction does not match germline at one end; this may be a read error. J is TRBJ1-2 and V is TRBV2; a possible D gene is TRBD1 (5 bases). The CDR3 covers 15 residues. Germline assignment: CDR1 SNHLY and CDR2 FYNNEI. The CDR3 coding sequence is TGTGCCGGCAGTGAAGCCAGGCAGGGCTCCTGGGGCTACACCTTC. Amino acid sequence: CAGSEARQGSWGYTF.

V usage is TRBV10-3 and J usage is TRBJ2-7, with D perhaps TRBD2 (5 bases). The CDR3 is made up of 13 amino acids. Germline V gene data show CDR1 as ENHRY and CDR2 as SYGVKD. Trimming removed 7 bases at V and 3 bases at J, with 13 bases between. CDR3 sequence reads: CAINPGESYEQYF. For the CDR3, the DNA is TGTGCCATCAACCCTGGGGAGAGCTACGAGCAGTACTTC.